This is a list of T cell receptor beta chains from one sample in a study of regulatory T cells in long-lasting Graves disease. TCRdb ran MiXCR on the multiplex PCR reads and lists one entry per CDR3 protein. The repertoire holds about 420,000 distinct CDR3 sequences, roughly 17% seen once, with about 25% in the top ten. These data were likewise used in another study, on T cells in Graves' hyperthyroidism and ophthalmopathy.

Specimen: peripheral blood mononuclear cells (PBMCs), collected at new diagnosis, from a patient treated with antithyroid drugs. Receptors originate from a woman between 18 and 29 years old with Graves disease. Both conserved end residues are part of each CDR3. Each record gives: V gene, clone size, D gene, J gene, CDR3 DNA, CDR3 protein. D genes are given only for firm matches. Size is omitted from some rows. Given values are once, few, many or a class for expanded clones.

TRBV5-1,many,NA,TRBJ2-3,TGCGCCAGCAGCCGACCTAGCACAGATACGCAGTATTTT,CASSRPSTDTQYF
TRBV6-1,NA,TRBD2,TRBJ2-5,TGTGCCAGTGGCGGGGCGGGAGGGCGGTTAGAGACCCAGTACTTC,CASGGAGGRLETQYF
TRBV18,many,NA,TRBJ2-1,TGTGCCAGCTCACCAGCGCAGAATGAGCAGTTCTTC,CASSPAQNEQFF
TRBV29-1,NA,TRBD1,TRBJ1-1,TGCAGCGTTGAAATGGGCCAGGGGGGGAATCGGGCTTTCTTT,CSVEMGQGGNRAFF
TRBV28,many,NA,TRBJ2-1,TGTGCCAGCAGTTCCCAGGGGCGGAGGGCCTACGATGAGCAGTTCTTC,CASSSQGRRAYDEQFF
TRBV3-1,many,TRBD1,TRBJ1-2,TGTGCCAGCAGCCGACAGGGCGGCTATGGCTACACCTTC,CASSRQGGYGYTF
TRBV12-3/TRBV12-4,NA,TRBD1,TRBJ1-1,TGTGCCACCCATTGGGCAGGGGGATCTGAAGCTTTCTTT,CATHWAGGSEAFF
TRBV18,many,NA,TRBJ1-2,TGTGCCAGCTCATCGCAGACAGCGGCGTATGGCTACACCTTC,CASSSQTAAYGYTF
TRBV20-1,many,NA,TRBJ2-1,TGCAGTGCTAGAGAGGACGAGTTCCCCGAGCAGTTCTTC,CSAREDEFPEQFF
TRBV12-3/TRBV12-4,many,TRBD2,TRBJ2-3,TGTGCCAGTAGGACTAGCGGCTCCACAGATACGCAGTATTTT,CASRTSGSTDTQYF
TRBV12-3/TRBV12-4,few,TRBD1,TRBJ2-7,TGTGCCAGCAGTCCGAGAGACAGGGGGACTCAGTACTTC,CASSPRDRGTQYF
TRBV27,many,NA,TRBJ2-7,TGTGCCAGCAGTCCCAGGGCCGGGACCGGGCTATCCTACGAGCAGTACTTC,CASSPRAGTGLSYEQYF
TRBV6-1,few,TRBD1,TRBJ2-7,TGTGCCAGCAATGACCCGGGACAGGGGAACGAGCAGTACTTC,CASNDPGQGNEQYF
TRBV28,many,NA,TRBJ2-7,TGTGCCAGCAGTGACGGAATTTACGAGCAGTACTTC,CASSDGIYEQYF
TRBV7-2,many,NA,TRBJ2-3,TGTGCCAGCAGTCGATCAGATACGCAGTATTTT,CASSRSDTQYF
TRBV6-1,many,NA,TRBJ2-7,TGTGCCAGCAGCCGCGAGACGTACTACGAGCAGTACTTC,CASSRETYYEQYF
TRBV7-3,NA,TRBD1,TRBJ2-3,TGTGCCAGCAGCTTCGGACAGGGGACGCAGTATTTT,CASSFGQGTQYF
TRBV20-1,few,NA,TRBJ2-1,TGCAGTGCTAGAGATAACACCCTAGCTCCTGAGCAGTTCTTC,CSARDNTLAPEQFF
TRBV7-2,many,TRBD2,TRBJ2-7,TGTGCCAGCAGCACCTTCGCTAGCGGGAGTTCGGGTTTTTTCTACGAGCAGTACTTC,CASSTFASGSSGFFYEQYF
TRBV25-1,NA,TRBD1,TRBJ2-3,TGTGCCAGCAACCAGGGGGCGCGAGATACGCAGTATTTT,CASNQGARDTQYF
TRBV27,NA,TRBD1,TRBJ1-5,TGTGCCAGCAGGGGACAGGGTAGCAATGAGCCCCAGCATTTT,CASRGQGSNEPQHF
TRBV10-3,many,NA,TRBJ1-1,TGTGGGCCAAGGATGATGGAAGCTTTCTTT,CGPRMMEAFF
TRBV6-5,few,NA,TRBJ1-1,TGTGCCAGCAGTTACTCCCCGCTTCTCACTGAAGCTTTCTTT,CASSYSPLLTEAFF
TRBV7-2,many,NA,TRBJ1-1,TGTGCCAGCAGCCCCTTGGCCGGGACTGAAGCTTTCTTT,CASSPLAGTEAFF
TRBV5-1,NA,TRBD2,TRBJ2-7,TGCGCCAGCAGCTTGGGTATAGCGGGAGTTGAAGAGCAGTACTTC,CASSLGIAGVEEQYF
TRBV28,many,NA,TRBJ1-1,TGTGCCAGCAGGTGGGGGCTGAACACTGAAGCTTTCTTT,CASRWGLNTEAFF
TRBV28,many,NA,TRBJ2-1,TGTGCCAGCATCTTTAGCGGCTCGCCGGGCGTTGAGCAGTTCTTC,CASIFSGSPGVEQFF
TRBV20-1,NA,TRBD2,TRBJ2-7,TGCAGTGCTAACTATCAGCGGGAGGGACTCGAGCAGTACTTC,CSANYQREGLEQYF
TRBV7-8,many,NA,TRBJ2-2,TGTGCCAGCAGCTTAGGGGAAGGGGAGCTGTTTTTT,CASSLGEGELFF
TRBV7-7,many,TRBD2,TRBJ2-1,TGTGCTAGCAGCTTAGGCCAGGGACTAGCGGGGTACAATGAGCAGTTCTTC,CASSLGQGLAGYNEQFF
TRBV19,NA,TRBD2,TRBJ2-3,TGTGCCAGTAGTTCACTAGCGCGAGATACGCAGTATTTT,CASSSLARDTQYF
TRBV28,many,TRBD1,TRBJ2-7,TGTGCCAGCAGTCCAGGACAGGGTGGCAGTAGGTACTTC,CASSPGQGGSRYF
TRBV6-9,many,TRBD1,TRBJ2-1,TGTGCCAGCAGTTACCTCCCGGGACAGGGTTTAAATGAGCAGTTCTTC,CASSYLPGQGLNEQFF
TRBV6-1,NA,NA,TRBJ2-7,TGTGCCAGCAGCCAAGGTGGCAGGGGGGACGAGCAGTACTTC,CASSQGGRGDEQYF
TRBV28,many,NA,TRBJ2-1,TGTGCCAGCAGTTTACTGTTTGGGGCCGGCTACAATGAGCAGTTCTTC,CASSLLFGAGYNEQFF
TRBV20-1,few,TRBD1,TRBJ1-1,TGCAGTGTGAATGGTATACAGGGGGTATACACTGAAGCTTTCTTT,CSVNGIQGVYTEAFF
TRBV15,many,NA,TRBJ1-1,TGTGCCTCGAGTATCGGACGAGCCTATGAAGCTTTCTTT,CASSIGRAYEAFF